A single sample gave rise to the 26 T cell receptor beta chains below, sequenced in a study of CD8+ T cells in alopecia areata. RNA was isolated and reverse transcribed to cDNA, the sequencing template. Method: immunoSEQ multiplex PCR; TCRdb's copy keeps in-frame clones and lacks some. The data contain roughly 150,000 clones, roughly 48% of them seen just once; the ten biggest clones take up around 7%. Source material: CD4+ T cells sorted from blood. Source of these receptors: a human donor with alopecia areata.

The CDR3 DNA follows: TGTGCCAGCAGCTTAGTAGTCTCGGGGACTAGCTGGTACGAGCAGTACTTC. It translates to CASSLVVSGTSWYEQYF. The chain joins TRBV7-8 to TRBJ2-7; 9 nucleotides match TRBD2. The V gene's germline CDR1 is SGHVS and CDR2 FQNEAQ. Unmatched junction bases numbered 11, after V lost 1 base and J lost 4 bases. The CDR3 covers 17 residues.

CDR3 nucleotides: TGCAGTGCTTCCGGGAGCTATGGCTACACCTTC. It translates to CSASGSYGYTF. The V and J genes are TRBV20-1 and TRBJ1-2; D gene uncertain. The CDR3 sequence is 11 residues long. V was clipped by 5 bases and J by 4 bases, with 8 bases between them. The germline gives CDR1 DFQATT, CDR2 SNEGSKA (reference sequence).

The J gene is TRBJ2-5, the V gene TRBV5-1; no definite D call. The CDR3 contains 13 residues. Germline V CDR1 and CDR2: SGHRS, YFSETQ. Between the trimmed V and J ends, which lost 1 base and 1 base, there was a span of 5 bases. The CDR3 coding sequence is TGCGCCAGCAGCTTGAACAGCCAAGAGACCCAGTACTTC. It codes for CASSLNSQETQYF.

The chain is built from TRBV5-1 and TRBJ2-5; D is perhaps TRBD1 (6 bases). The CDR3 consists of 13 residues. Germline loops: CDR1 SGHRS, CDR2 YFSETQ. V lost 4 bases and J 5 bases, leaving 12 bases between the germline ends. The CDR3 DNA reads TGCGCCAGCAGCACAGGGACCGTGGAGACCCAGTACTTC. Its protein product is CASSTGTVETQYF.

This chain links TRBV2 with TRBJ2-3; D remains ambiguous. Germline CDR1 reads SNHLY; CDR2 reads FYNNEI. Trimming removed 6 bases at V and 4 bases at J, with 8 bases between. The CDR3 length is 12 residues. CDR3 bases: TGTGCCAGCAGAGTCTGGCCAGATACGCAGTATTTT. As protein: CASRVWPDTQYF.

V gene TRBV27 combines with J gene TRBJ2-3; D is perhaps TRBD2 (5 bases). This CDR3 contains 15 residues. Trimming left V 2 bases short and J 0 bases short, with 9 bases between. The germline V gene encodes CDR1 MNHEY and CDR2 SMNVEV (reference sequence). The CDR3 spells CASSLRTRSTDTQYF. CDR3 in DNA: TGTGCCAGCAGTTTACGCACTAGGAGCACAGATACGCAGTATTTT.

This clone was seen only a few times. V and J are TRBV4-1 and TRBJ2-7, with a tentative D call TRBD2 (6 bases). In germline, CDR1 is MGHRA, CDR2 YSYEKL. V lost 4 bases and J 2 bases, leaving 9 bases between the germline ends. The CDR3 spans 13 residues. The CDR3 spells CASSRGLPYEQYF. CDR3 nucleotide sequence: TGCGCCAGCAGCCGCGGACTACCCTACGAGCAGTACTTC.

This sequence joins TRBV6-5 and TRBJ2-1; 7 bases match TRBD2. From germline, CDR1 is MNHEY and CDR2 SVGAGI. The CDR3 runs to 15 residues. The J segment lost 4 bases and the V segment lost 9 bases, leaving 12 bases of the junction unmatched. Written as DNA, the CDR3 is TGTGCCAGTCGAAGGGACTACACCAGGTACAATGAGCAGTTCTTC. It is translated as CASRRDYTRYNEQFF.

V gene TRBV29-1 combines with J gene TRBJ2-5; D is unresolved. This CDR3 is built from 13 residues. The germline V gene has CDR1 SQVTM and CDR2 ANQGSEA. The ends were cut back, 5 bases at V and 7 bases at J, with 17 bases in the middle. CDR3 coding DNA: TGCAGCGTTACAGATCTTGGAGTCGGGACCCAGTACTTC. Amino acid sequence: CSVTDLGVGTQYF.

The chain couples TRBV7-9 to TRBJ2-5, with D perhaps being TRBD1 or TRBD2 (6 bases each). Trimming removed 5 bases from V and 2 bases from J, with 15 bases in between. The CDR3 sequence is 15 residues long. Looked up from germline, CDR1 is SEHNR and CDR2 is FQNEAQ (reference sequence). The CDR3 loop is CASSPGAGTQETQYF. CDR3 in DNA: TGTGCCAGCAGCCCGGGGGCGGGGACTCAAGAGACCCAGTACTTC.

As concerns this clone: The same CDR3 can be traced to other DNA sequences in this sample. For the CDR3, the DNA is TGCAGTGCTAGTTTCCCAGATACGCAGTATTTT. As protein: CSASFPDTQYF. This chain connects TRBV20-1 to TRBJ2-3; D is undetermined. V lost 3 bases, J lost 4 bases, and 5 bases lay in between. The germline CDR1 and CDR2 sequences are DFQATT and SNEGSKA (reference sequence). The length of the CDR3 is 11 residues.

The chain joins TRBV5-1 to TRBJ2-5, with D tentatively TRBD1 or TRBD2 (6 bases each). The CDR3 is made up of 15 amino acids. Germline V lookup: CDR1 SGHRS, CDR2 YFSETQ. Deletions cut 1 base from V and 4 bases from J, with 14 bases between. The CDR3 nucleotides are TGCGCCAGCAGCTTGTCGGGGGCGGTTGGAGAGACCCAGTACTTC. It codes for CASSLSGAVGETQYF. The complete variable domain, with remaining parts taken from reference TRBV5-1 and TRBJ2-5, reads KAGVTQTPRYLIKTRGQQVTLSCSPISGHRSVSWYQQTPGQGLQFLFEYFSETQRNKGNFPGRFSGRQFSNSRSEMNVSTLELGDSALYLCASSLSGAVGETQYFGPGTRLLVL.

This rearrangement joins TRBV4-1 to TRBJ1-5, with 7 bases lining up with TRBD1. From germline, CDR1 is MGHRA and CDR2 YSYEKL. V trimming: 5 bases; J trimming: 5 bases; junction bases outside the gene matches: 6. CDR3 size: 14 residues. The CDR3 DNA sequence: TGCGCCAGCAGCGTCCGGGACAGAGATCAGCCCCAGCATTTT. Translated: CASSVRDRDQPQHF.

This clone has more than one count but fewer than ten. This sequence joins TRBV18 and TRBJ1-2, with 8 positions matching TRBD1. V lost 4 bases and J lost 5; bases outside the gene matches: 12. The germline V gene has CDR1 KGHSH and CDR2 LQKENI. This CDR3 is 16 amino acids long. The DNA for the CDR3 is TGTGCCAGCTCACAAGGACAGGGAGAAGGACCATATGGCTACACCTTC. Translation gives CASSQGQGEGPYGYTF.

V is TRBV27 and J is TRBJ2-7; D is unresolved. Trimming took off 0 bases at V and 4 bases at J, with 10 bases between the two ends. Germline lookup yields CDR1 MNHEY and CDR2 SMNVEV (reference sequence). CDR3 length equals 14 residues. CDR3 DNA: TGTGCCAGCAGTTTATCCGGTCTCTTATACGAGCAGTACTTC. This sequence encodes CASSLSGLLYEQYF.

This clone was counted between two and nine times. The J gene is TRBJ2-6, the V gene TRBV5-1, with D possibly matching TRBD2 (5 bases). The CDR3 runs 15 residues. Germline V lookup: CDR1 SGHRS, CDR2 YFSETQ. V was clipped by 4 bases and J by 1 base, with 9 bases between them. CDR3 region: CASSVGASGANVLTF. The CDR3 DNA follows: TGCGCCAGCAGCGTGGGAGCTTCTGGGGCCAACGTCCTGACTTTC.

There are a few counts of this clone. This sequence joins TRBV7-2 and TRBJ2-5; D possibly corresponds to TRBD2 (6 bases). Trimming stripped 0 bases from V and 4 bases from J, with 9 bases between. The germline gives CDR1 SGHTA, CDR2 FQGNSA. CDR3 length equals 14 residues. The CDR3 nucleotides are TGTGCCAGCAGCTTAGCACGGGAGAGAGAGACCCAGTACTTC. This gives the protein CASSLARERETQYF.

For this clone: This sample includes further DNA sequences coding for the same CDR3. The chain links TRBV29-1 to TRBJ2-1; 10 nucleotides match TRBD2. After removal of 4 bases from V and 1 base from J, the junction contained 1 base not matched to a gene. CDR1 is SQVTM, CDR2 ANQGSEA, per germline. The CDR3 consists of 14 residues. CDR3 region: CSVGAGGSYNEQFF. CDR3 nucleotide sequence: TGCAGCGTTGGAGCGGGAGGGTCCTACAATGAGCAGTTCTTC.

The rearrangement links TRBV2 to TRBJ1-5; no clear D gene. This CDR3 comprises 15 residues. The germline gives CDR1 SNHLY, CDR2 FYNNEI. Between the trimmed V and J ends, which lost 4 bases and 6 bases, there was a span of 16 bases. The chain's CDR3 is CASSVNSIWLQPQHF. The CDR3 DNA follows: TGTGCCAGCAGTGTGAACAGCATCTGGCTTCAGCCCCAGCATTTT.

This clone was counted between two and nine times. The chain recombines TRBV30 with TRBJ1-1; D is unresolved. Looked up from germline, CDR1 is GTSNPN and CDR2 is SVGIG (reference sequence). There are 12 residues in the CDR3. The germline V and J ends were trimmed by 0 bases and 1 base, with 3 bases remaining between them. This chain's CDR3 is CAWSVRNTEAFF. As DNA, the CDR3 is TGTGCCTGGAGTGTTAGGAACACTGAAGCTTTCTTT.

The V call is TRBV18, the J call TRBJ2-1, with TRBD2 matching over 9 bases. Germline CDR1 KGHSH, CDR2 LQKENI. V was clipped by 5 bases and J by 3 bases; unmatched bases: 14. This CDR3 is built from 18 residues. The DNA for the CDR3 is TGTGCCAGCTCAGGCGGGACATTACTAGCGGGTATCTACAATGAGCAGTTCTTC. Its translation is CASSGGTLLAGIYNEQFF.

This clone was seen once. The gene calls are TRBV5-1 and TRBJ2-5; D might be TRBD1 (5 bases). Per germline, CDR1 SGHRS and CDR2 YFSETQ. This CDR3 is 11 amino acids long. Trimming stripped 5 bases from V and 3 bases from J, with 5 bases between. CDR3 nucleotides: TGCGCCAGCAGAGGGGAAGAGACCCAGTACTTC. The encoded protein is CASRGEETQYF.

The chain carries TRBV7-8 and TRBJ2-3; 7 bases line up with TRBD2. This CDR3 spans 16 amino acids. Germline lookup yields CDR1 SGHVS and CDR2 FQNEAQ. V lost 1 base to trimming and J lost 2 bases; unmatched junction nucleotides: 6. The chain's CDR3 is CASSLGLAVDTDTQYF. CDR3 sequence (DNA): TGTGCCAGCAGCTTAGGCCTAGCGGTAGACACAGATACGCAGTATTTT. Full variable domain (missing parts from reference TRBV7-8 and TRBJ2-3): GAGVSQSPRYKVAKRGQDVALRCDPISGHVSLFWYQQALGQGPEFLTYFQNEAQLDKSGLPSDRFFAERPEGSVSTLKIQRTQQEDSAVYLCASSLGLAVDTDTQYFGPGTRLTVL.

V is TRBV18 and J is TRBJ1-5; a possible D gene is TRBD1 (6 bases). CDR1 KGHSH and CDR2 LQKENI come from the germline V gene. This CDR3 spans 15 amino acids. V was trimmed by 1 base and J by 9 bases, leaving 16 bases between them. CDR3 in DNA: TGTGCCAGCTCACCACGGACGCTCGAAGGGGGGCCCCAGCATTTT. Amino acid sequence: CASSPRTLEGGPQHF.

The chain uses TRBV9 and TRBJ2-5; D gene ambiguous. The CDR3 runs 16 residues. Germline values: CDR1 SGDLS, CDR2 YYNGEE. The V gene lost 2 bases and the J gene lost 4 bases, with 18 bases spanning the gap. This CDR3 reads CASSVIPTALLETQYF. In nucleotides, the CDR3 is TGTGCCAGCAGCGTTATACCGACGGCGCTCTTAGAGACCCAGTACTTC. Supplemented by reference TRBV9 and TRBJ2-5, the full variable domain reads DSGVTQTPKHLITATGQRVTLRCSPRSGDLSVYWYQQSLDQGLQFLIQYYNGEERAKGNILERFSAQQFPDLHSELNLSSLELGDSALYFCASSVIPTALLETQYFGPGTRLLVL.

This sequence joins TRBV4-1 and TRBJ2-1; no definite D call. This CDR3 contains 15 residues. Trimming cost V 1 base and J 2 bases, with 9 bases left between them. Germline-derived CDR1 and CDR2 are MGHRA and YSYEKL. DNA of the CDR3: TGCGCCAGCAGCCAAGTAACAGTCCCCTACAATGAGCAGTTCTTC. Amino acids: CASSQVTVPYNEQFF.